A single T cell receptor beta chain is shown here with its context. The antigen is undetermined. The sample originates from a study of early T cells in non-severe SARS-CoV-2 infection. About the study: Sequenced bulk RNA came from whole blood that was unsorted, and chains were unpaired. Notes on the study in general: Matching against VDJdb likely underestimated virus-specific expansions, favoring anti-spike CD8.

Looked up from germline, CDR1 is SEHNR and CDR2 is FQNEAQ (reference sequence). Trimming left V 5 bases short and J 0 bases short, with 12 bases between. The CDR3 runs to 15 residues. Tagging with unique molecular identifiers was applied to individual cDNA molecules. Each CDR3 protein is one row after TCRdb ran MiXCR on the 5' RACE reads. Among tens of thousands of distinct CDR3 sequences listed, 8% to 9% were seen once. The TCR was taken from an adult who was a healthcare worker with PCR-confirmed SARS-CoV-2 infection or an uninfected control (not recorded which). The chain employs TRBV7-9 and TRBJ2-3; weak D call: TRBD1 (7 bases). Sequenced sample: whole blood. The CDR3 region is CASSPTGTSTDTQYF. In DNA form, the CDR3 reads TGTGCCAGCAGCCCGACAGGGACTAGCACAGATACGCAGTATTTT.